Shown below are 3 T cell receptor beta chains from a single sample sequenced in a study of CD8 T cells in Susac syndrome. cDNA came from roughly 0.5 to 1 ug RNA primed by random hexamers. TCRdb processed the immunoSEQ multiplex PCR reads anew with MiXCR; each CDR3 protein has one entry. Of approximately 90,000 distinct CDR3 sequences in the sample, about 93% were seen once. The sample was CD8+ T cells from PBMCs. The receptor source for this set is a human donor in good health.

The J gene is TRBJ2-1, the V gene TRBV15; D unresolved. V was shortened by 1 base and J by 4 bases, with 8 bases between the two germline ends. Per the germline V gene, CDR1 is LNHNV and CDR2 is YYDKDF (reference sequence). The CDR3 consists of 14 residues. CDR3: CATSRGMGYNEQFF. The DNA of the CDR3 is TGTGCCACCAGCAGAGGGATGGGTTACAATGAGCAGTTCTTC.

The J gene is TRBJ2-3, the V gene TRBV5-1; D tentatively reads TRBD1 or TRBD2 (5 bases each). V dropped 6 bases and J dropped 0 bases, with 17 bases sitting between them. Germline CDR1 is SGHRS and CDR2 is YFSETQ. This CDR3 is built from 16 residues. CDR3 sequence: CASTGYRDGSTDTQYF. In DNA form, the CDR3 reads TGCGCCAGCACCGGGTACCGGGACGGTAGCACAGATACGCAGTATTTT.

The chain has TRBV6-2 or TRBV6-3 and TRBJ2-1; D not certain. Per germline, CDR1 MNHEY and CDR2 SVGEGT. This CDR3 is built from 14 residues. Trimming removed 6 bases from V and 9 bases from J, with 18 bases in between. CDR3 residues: CASSPLSESTEQFF. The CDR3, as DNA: TGTGCCAGCAGCCCATTATCCGAGTCCACTGAGCAGTTCTTC.